The 25 T cell receptor beta chains given below trace back to one sample, sequenced in a study of T-cell reconstitution after alpha-beta-depleted transplantation in children. Unique molecular identifiers were incorporated into the prepared TCRbeta library. TCRdb itself ran the PCR reads through MiXCR, one entry per CDR3 protein. The sample records some 81,000 distinct CDR3 sequences, roughly 15% being singletons. The material was PBMCs, mostly from graft donor cells, obtained 180 days after TCRalphabeta/CD19-depleted stem cell transplant. Receptors originate from a male patient aged 2 to 10 who had a stem cell transplant for acute lymphoblastic leukemia, so the T cells may come from the graft donor.

There are many counts of this clonotype. V and J are TRBV7-9 and TRBJ2-2; TRBD1 might be the D (5 bases). The CDR3 totals 15 residues. V shed 5 bases and J shed 7 bases, with 17 bases lying between them. Germline V gives CDR1 SEHNR, CDR2 FQNEAQ (reference sequence). This chain's CDR3 is CASSPIQGINGELFF. Written as DNA, the CDR3 is TGTGCCAGCAGCCCTATCCAGGGAATAAACGGGGAGCTGTTTTTT.

This clonotype was seen more than once but under ten times. CDR3 region: CASSPPLSPLHF. As DNA, the CDR3 is TGTGCCAGCAGCCCACCTCTATCACCCCTCCACTTT. The gene calls are TRBV7-8 and TRBJ1-6; D uncertain. The germline V gene has CDR1 SGHVS and CDR2 FQNEAQ. V was trimmed by 5 bases and J by 10 bases, leaving 9 bases between them. The CDR3 has 12 residues.

This clonotype was seen only a few times. This chain uses TRBV7-2 with TRBJ2-2; D not resolved. CDR1 SGHTA and CDR2 FQGNSA come from the germline V gene. V was trimmed by 1 base and J by 9 bases, leaving 9 bases between them. CDR3 size: 13 residues. Here the CDR3 reads CASSLETTWELFF. Written as DNA, the CDR3 is TGTGCCAGCAGCTTAGAAACTACCTGGGAGCTGTTTTTT.

This clonotype has only a few counts. The chain has TRBV24-1 and TRBJ1-5; tentative D call: TRBD1 (5 bases). V lost 4 bases and J 2 bases, leaving 11 bases between the germline ends. The CDR3 runs to 15 residues. From germline, CDR1 is KGHDR and CDR2 SFDVKD. The CDR3 reads CATSDRRAGNQPQHF. For the CDR3, the DNA is TGTGCCACCAGTGACCGCAGGGCTGGCAATCAGCCCCAGCATTTT.

V usage is TRBV29-1 and J usage is TRBJ2-1; 10 bases agree with TRBD2. V gave up 7 bases and J gave up 2 bases; unmatched junction bases: 2. The germline CDR1 and CDR2 sequences are SQVTM and ANQGSEA. The CDR3 contains 13 residues. The CDR3 loop is CSEAGGPYNEQFF. CDR3 sequence (DNA): TGCAGCGAAGCGGGAGGGCCCTACAATGAGCAGTTCTTC.

The sample holds many counts of this clonotype. V is TRBV12-3 or TRBV12-4 and J is TRBJ1-4; 11 bases are shared with TRBD1. The J segment lost 3 bases and the V segment lost 5 bases, leaving 8 bases of the junction unmatched. The length of the CDR3 is 17 residues. The DNA of the CDR3 is TGTGCCAGCAGTCCCTGGACAGGGGGCGCGTCTAATGAAAAACTGTTTTTT. This sequence encodes CASSPWTGGASNEKLFF.

This clonotype was seen more than once but under ten times. The chain joins TRBV20-1 to TRBJ1-2; D not resolved. V lost 3 bases, J lost 2 bases, and 7 bases lay in between. This CDR3 region has 12 residues. Germline CDR1 is DFQATT and CDR2 is SNEGSKA (reference sequence). The CDR3 protein is CSASFGNYGYTF. CDR3 bases: TGCAGTGCTAGTTTTGGGAACTATGGCTACACCTTC.

V gene TRBV20-1 combines with J gene TRBJ2-3; weak D call: TRBD2 (5 bases). CDR1 is DFQATT, CDR2 SNEGSKA, per germline (reference sequence). CDR3 length equals 15 residues. V was shortened by 3 bases and J by 1 base, with 14 bases between the two germline ends. The CDR3 is CSASQDLLGTDTQYF. In DNA, the CDR3 is TGCAGTGCTAGTCAGGACTTATTGGGCACAGATACGCAGTATTTT.

There are a few counts of this clonotype. This rearrangement joins TRBV11-2 to TRBJ1-4; D is undetermined. The CDR3 totals 12 residues. Looked up from germline, CDR1 is SGHAT and CDR2 is FQNNGV. V gave up 5 bases and J gave up 8 bases, with 9 bases separating them. As DNA, the CDR3 is TGTGCCAGCAGCCTATCCATCGAAAAACTGTTTTTT. Encoded protein: CASSLSIEKLFF.

This clonotype was counted at least ten times. The gene calls are TRBV27 and TRBJ2-1; the D gene is possibly TRBD2 (5 bases). V lost 4 bases to trimming and J lost 2 bases, with 9 bases between them. This CDR3 spans 14 amino acids. CDR1 is MNHEY, CDR2 SMNVEV, per germline (reference sequence). The CDR3 sequence: CASSWTFAYNEQFF. As DNA, the CDR3 is TGTGCCAGCAGTTGGACTTTTGCCTACAATGAGCAGTTCTTC.

In this sample, this clonotype turned up a few times. The chain employs TRBV29-1 and TRBJ2-1; D ambiguous. This CDR3 contains 11 residues. Germline V CDR1 and CDR2: SQVTM, ANQGSEA. Between the trimmed V and J ends, which lost 1 base and 9 bases, there was a span of 7 bases. In DNA form, the CDR3 reads TGCAGCGTTGAAGGGAACAGTGAGCAGTTCTTC. It codes for CSVEGNSEQFF.

This chain links TRBV20-1 with TRBJ2-3; tentative D call: TRBD2 (5 bases). V lost 0 bases and J 11 bases, leaving 18 bases between the germline ends. Looked up from germline, CDR1 is DFQATT and CDR2 is SNEGSKA (reference sequence). This CDR3 is built from 14 residues. CDR3 coding DNA: TGCAGTGCTAGAGAAGGCCGGGAATGGTTGTGGCAGTATTTT. Encoded protein: CSAREGREWLWQYF.

This clonotype was detected ten times or more. This chain joins TRBV7-2 and TRBJ2-3; a possible D gene is TRBD2 (5 bases). Per germline, CDR1 SGHTA and CDR2 FQGNSA. Trimming left V 0 bases short and J 8 bases short, with 9 bases between. The CDR3 contains 13 residues. This CDR3 reads CASSLALRGTQYF. The CDR3 bases are TGTGCCAGCAGCTTAGCGCTCCGGGGTACGCAGTATTTT.

This chain connects TRBV21-1 to TRBJ2-2; TRBD2 is taken as the D call from the table, unchecked against the DNA. TRBV21-1 is a known pseudogene. This CDR3 comprises 18 residues. The CDR3 loop reads CASSLGGGRARNTGELFF. CDR3 DNA: TGTGCCAGCAGCTTAGGGGGCGGGAGGGCCAGGAACACCGGGGAGCTGTTTTTT.

In DNA form, the CDR3 reads TGCAGTGCTAGAGAGACACTGGCGGGGGGGACCCAGTACTTC. Its translation: CSARETLAGGTQYF. The chain recombines TRBV20-1 with TRBJ2-5; TRBD2 agrees at 8 bases. With 0 bases clipped from V and 7 bases from J, the junction kept 7 bases outside the gene matches. Germline CDR1 is DFQATT and CDR2 is SNEGSKA (reference sequence). This CDR3 comprises 14 residues.

This clonotype appeared a few times. The V and J genes are TRBV2 and TRBJ1-2, with D maybe TRBD1 (5 bases). There are 13 residues in the CDR3. V lost 2 bases and J 8 bases, leaving 12 bases between the germline ends. Germline values: CDR1 SNHLY, CDR2 FYNNEI. CDR3 loop: CASSEQGAWGYTF. CDR3 nucleotides: TGTGCCAGCAGTGAACAGGGAGCTTGGGGCTACACCTTC.

The rearrangement links TRBV5-1 to TRBJ1-3; D remains ambiguous. The germline V gene encodes CDR1 SGHRS and CDR2 YFSETQ. The CDR3 extends over 15 amino acids. V was clipped by 0 bases and J by 0 bases, with 7 bases between them. The CDR3 region has the DNA TGCGCCAGCAGCTTGGGCAAGATCTCTGGAAACACCATATATTTT. Residues: CASSLGKISGNTIYF.

This clonotype was counted a few times. V and J are TRBV15 and TRBJ2-5, with TRBD1 as a possible D gene (5 bases). The germline V gene has CDR1 LNHNV and CDR2 YYDKDF (reference sequence). There are 14 residues in the CDR3. Trimming took 1 base from V and 2 from J, leaving 8 bases between them. The CDR3 loop reads CATSRGQLQETQYF. CDR3 DNA: TGTGCCACCAGCAGAGGACAGTTACAAGAGACCCAGTACTTC.

The chain employs TRBV20-1 and TRBJ1-5; TRBD1 aligns across 9 bases. The CDR3 is made up of 14 amino acids. The V segment lost 3 bases and the J segment 5 bases; nucleotides outside the gene matches: 5. Germline-derived CDR1 and CDR2 are DFQATT and SNEGSKA (reference sequence). CDR3 amino acids: CSARSTGGYQPQHF. CDR3 nucleotide sequence: TGCAGTGCTAGGAGTACAGGGGGCTATCAGCCCCAGCATTTT.

Within the sample, this clonotype is medium-sized. The chain combines TRBV10-3 with TRBJ1-2, with D maybe TRBD1 (6 bases). The germline CDR1 and CDR2 sequences are ENHRY and SYGVKD. V was shortened by 0 bases and J by 5 bases, with 16 bases between the two germline ends. There are 16 residues in the CDR3. CDR3 DNA: TGTGCCATCAGTGAGTCTTCAGGACAGATTTTATATGGCTACACCTTC. Amino acids: CAISESSGQILYGYTF.

The chain links TRBV5-5 to TRBJ2-1; 14 bases map to TRBD2. The CDR3 totals 16 residues. J lost 0 bases, V lost 7 bases, and 3 bases had no gene match. Germline CDR1 SGHKS, CDR2 YYEKEE (reference sequence). CDR3 bases: TGTGCCAGCTGGACTAGCGGGAGGAGCTCCTACAATGAGCAGTTCTTC. This sequence encodes CASWTSGRSSYNEQFF.

This rearrangement joins TRBV6-1 to TRBJ1-1; D is undetermined. Per germline, CDR1 MNHNS and CDR2 SASEGT. The CDR3 loop spans 14 amino acids. The V end was cut by 6 bases, the J end by 2 bases, with 13 bases between. The CDR3 bases are TGTGCCAGCAGCCCGCTCGGGAGAAACACTGAAGCTTTCTTT. Translated: CASSPLGRNTEAFF.

V and J are TRBV11-2 and TRBJ1-3; perhaps TRBD1 as D (5 bases). Trimming shortened V by 4 bases and J by 2 bases, and 12 bases separated the two germline ends. Per the germline V gene, CDR1 is SGHAT and CDR2 is FQNNGV. This CDR3 contains 15 residues. CDR3: CASSWARTTGNTIYF. As DNA, the CDR3 is TGTGCCAGCAGCTGGGCCCGGACAACTGGAAACACCATATATTTT. Full variable domain (missing parts from reference TRBV11-2 and TRBJ1-3): EAGVAQSPRYKIIEKRQSVAFWCNPISGHATLYWYQQILGQGPKLLIQFQNNGVVDDSQLPKDRFSAERLKGVDSTLKIQPAKLEDSAVYLCASSWARTTGNTIYFGEGSWLTVV.

Comment on this clonotype: This may stem from a read error, because a much larger clone lies one nucleotide away. The chain joins TRBV15 to TRBJ2-2; D uncertain. Germline V gene data show CDR1 as LNHNV and CDR2 as YYDKDF (reference sequence). The CDR3 has 14 residues. The V end lost 5 bases, the J end lost 4 bases, and 11 bases lay between the germline ends. CDR3 sequence (DNA): TGTGCCACCAGCTGGCTAATCGGCACCGGGGAGCTGTTTTTT. Amino acids: CATSWLIGTGELFF.

This clonotype appeared a few times. This chain links TRBV20-1 with TRBJ1-1; 8 nucleotides align to TRBD1. Germline V CDR1 and CDR2: DFQATT, SNEGSKA (reference sequence). Trimming removed 6 bases from V and 5 bases from J; junction bases left unmatched: 11. This CDR3 spans 14 amino acids. The CDR3 DNA reads TGCAGTGCCTCGGACAGGGATAAGGGGACTGAAGCTTTCTTT. Translated: CSASDRDKGTEAFF.